This T cell receptor beta chain was identified during a study of T-cell reconstitution after alpha-beta-depleted transplantation in children. After removal of 3 bases from V and 4 bases from J, the junction contained 17 bases not matched to a gene. Germline-derived CDR1 and CDR2 are SGDLS and YYNGEE. The CDR3 extends over 20 amino acids. This clonotype occurred a few times. Unique molecular identifiers were used to barcode this TCRbeta library. TCRdb used MiXCR to reprocess the PCR reads, holding one entry per CDR3 protein. The table has about 360,000 distinct CDR3 sequences, 10% to 15% seen once. The V gene is TRBV9, the J gene TRBJ1-3; 12 bases match TRBD1. Specimen: PBMCs, collected from the stem cell graft. This clonotype originated in a human donor who donated a stem cell graft to a child with Fanconi anemia. This CDR3 is CASSAKPGQGASPVGNTIYF. CDR3 nucleotide sequence: TGTGCCAGCAGCGCTAAACCGGGACAGGGGGCCTCACCGGTCGGAAACACCATATATTTT. Drawing the rest from reference TRBV9 and TRBJ1-3, the complete variable domain is DSGVTQTPKHLITATGQRVTLRCSPRSGDLSVYWYQQSLDQGLQFLIQYYNGEERAKGNILERFSAQQFPDLHSELNLSSLELGDSALYFCASSAKPGQGASPVGNTIYFGEGSWLTVV.